What follows describes a single TCR beta chain. In the original analysis: Reference gene primer amplification yielded estimated nucleated cell counts. Using immunoSEQ multiplex PCR, the repertoire was profiled, and TCRdb retains in-frame clones only, with some absent. V and J calls and clone size are given by that table; D and trimming were obtained from the DNA. The repertoire holds 150,000 to 190,000 clones, with 75% to 90% as singletons. The record originates from a study of blood T cell repertoires in COVID-19. The length of the CDR3 is 16 residues. Germline V CDR1 and CDR2: SGDLS, YYNGEE. V was clipped by 2 bases and J by 7 bases; unmatched bases: 11.

The rearrangement joins TRBV9 to TRBJ2-4; TRBD1 matches 8 bases. The sequenced sample was peripheral blood. This receptor was identified in a woman in her 40s with acute or convalescent COVID-19. The CDR3 reads CASSVRTGPRENIQYF. Here the CDR3 DNA reads TGTGCCAGCAGCGTCAGGACAGGGCCGAGGGAGAACATTCAGTACTTC.